This TCR beta chain is drawn from a study of blood T cell repertoires in COVID-19. Per the authors' pipeline: Amplification of reference gene primers provided the estimated nucleated cell counts. Clones were read by immunoSEQ multiplex PCR, and TCRdb kept only the in-frame ones, dropping some. D and trimming come from the DNA, and the V and J calls and clone size come from that table. The sample consists of about 270,000 clones, 85% of them appearing once. Germline trimming cut 5 bases from V and 8 bases from J; bases unmatched to any gene: 14. This CDR3 region has 16 residues. In germline, CDR1 is SSHAT, CDR2 FNYEAQ (reference sequence).

This TCR was sampled from a woman aged 50 to 65 with active or convalescent COVID-19. This chain connects TRBV7-7 to TRBJ2-1; 8 nucleotides line up with TRBD2. Sequencing input: peripheral blood. The CDR3 reads CASSPGGLVGWDEQFF. The CDR3 DNA reads TGTGCCAGCAGCCCCGGGGGACTAGTGGGTTGGGATGAGCAGTTCTTC.